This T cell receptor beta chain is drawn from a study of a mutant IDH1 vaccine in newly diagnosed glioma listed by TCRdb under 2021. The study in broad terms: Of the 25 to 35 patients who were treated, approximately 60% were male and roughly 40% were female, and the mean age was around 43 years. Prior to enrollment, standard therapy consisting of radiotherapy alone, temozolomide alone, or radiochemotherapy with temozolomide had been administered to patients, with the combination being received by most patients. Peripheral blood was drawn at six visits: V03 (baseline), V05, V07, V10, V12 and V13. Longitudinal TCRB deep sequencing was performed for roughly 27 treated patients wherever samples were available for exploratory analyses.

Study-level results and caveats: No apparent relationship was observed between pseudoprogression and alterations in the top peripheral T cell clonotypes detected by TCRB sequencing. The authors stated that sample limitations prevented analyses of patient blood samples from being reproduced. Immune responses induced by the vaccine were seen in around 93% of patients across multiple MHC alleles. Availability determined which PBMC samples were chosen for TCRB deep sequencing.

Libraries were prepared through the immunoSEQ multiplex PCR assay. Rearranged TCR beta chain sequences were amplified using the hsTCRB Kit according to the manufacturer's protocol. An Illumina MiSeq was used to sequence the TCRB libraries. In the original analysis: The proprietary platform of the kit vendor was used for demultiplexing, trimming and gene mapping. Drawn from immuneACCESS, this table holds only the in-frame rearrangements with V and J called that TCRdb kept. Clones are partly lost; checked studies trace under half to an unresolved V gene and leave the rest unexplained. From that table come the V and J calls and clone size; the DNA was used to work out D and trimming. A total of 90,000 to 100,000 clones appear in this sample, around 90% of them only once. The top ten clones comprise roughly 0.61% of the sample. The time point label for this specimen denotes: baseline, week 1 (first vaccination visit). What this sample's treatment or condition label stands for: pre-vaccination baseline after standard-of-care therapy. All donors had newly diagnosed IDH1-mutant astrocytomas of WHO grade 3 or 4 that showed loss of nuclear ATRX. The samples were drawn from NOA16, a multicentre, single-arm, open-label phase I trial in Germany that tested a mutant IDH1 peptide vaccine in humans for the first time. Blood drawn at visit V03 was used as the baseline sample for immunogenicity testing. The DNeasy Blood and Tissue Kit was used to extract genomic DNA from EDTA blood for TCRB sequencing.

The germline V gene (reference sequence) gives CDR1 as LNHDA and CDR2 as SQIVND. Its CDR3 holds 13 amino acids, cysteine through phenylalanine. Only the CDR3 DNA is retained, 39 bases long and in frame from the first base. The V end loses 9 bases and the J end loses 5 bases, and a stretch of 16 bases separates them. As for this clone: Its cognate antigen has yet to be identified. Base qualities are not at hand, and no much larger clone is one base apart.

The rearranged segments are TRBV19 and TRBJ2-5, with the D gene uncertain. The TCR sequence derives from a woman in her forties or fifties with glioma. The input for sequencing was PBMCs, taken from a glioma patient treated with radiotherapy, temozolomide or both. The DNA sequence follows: TGTGCCAGCCTCGCGGCAGATATGGAGACCCAGTACTTC. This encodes CASLAADMETQYF.